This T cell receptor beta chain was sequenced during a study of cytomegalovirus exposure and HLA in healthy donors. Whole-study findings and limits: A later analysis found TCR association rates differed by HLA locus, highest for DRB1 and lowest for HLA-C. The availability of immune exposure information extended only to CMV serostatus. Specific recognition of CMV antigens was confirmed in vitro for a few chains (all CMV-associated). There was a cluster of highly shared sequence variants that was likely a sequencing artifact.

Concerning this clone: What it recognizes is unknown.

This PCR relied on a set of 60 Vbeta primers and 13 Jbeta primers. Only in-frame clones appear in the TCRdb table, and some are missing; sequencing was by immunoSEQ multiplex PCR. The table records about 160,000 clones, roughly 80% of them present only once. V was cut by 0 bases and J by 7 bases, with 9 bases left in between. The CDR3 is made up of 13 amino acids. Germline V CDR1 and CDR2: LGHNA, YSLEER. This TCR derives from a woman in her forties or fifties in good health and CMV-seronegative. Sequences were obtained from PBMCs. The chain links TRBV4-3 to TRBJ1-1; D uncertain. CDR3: CASSQDTGGEAFF. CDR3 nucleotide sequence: TGCGCCAGCAGCCAAGACACCGGAGGTGAAGCTTTCTTT.